The 22 T cell receptor beta chains given below trace back to one sample, sequenced in a study of T-cell reconstitution after alpha-beta-depleted transplantation in children. During its preparation, the TCRbeta library received unique molecular identifiers. TCRdb fed the PCR reads into MiXCR, producing one record per CDR3 protein. This sample has about 440,000 distinct CDR3 sequences, with about 40% found just once. The source was PBMCs, collected before TCRalphabeta/CD19-depleted stem cell transplant. Every receptor here comes from a girl aged 2 to 10 with aplastic anemia, due to receive a stem cell transplant.

This clonotype has just one count. The J gene is TRBJ2-7, the V gene TRBV12-3 or TRBV12-4; TRBD2 matches 7 bases. The CDR3 sequence is 13 residues long. V shed 6 bases, J shed 5 bases, and the junction held 7 bases outside the gene matches. The CDR3 DNA sequence: TGTGCCAGCAGCGTAAGCGGGAACGACGAGCAGTACTTC. This codes for CASSVSGNDEQYF.

The chain links TRBV30 to TRBJ2-7; TRBD1 matches at 9 bases. The CDR3 runs 14 residues. Trimming removed 3 bases from V and 4 bases from J; junction bases left unmatched: 7. Germline V gene sequence: CDR1 GTSNPN, CDR2 SVGIG (reference sequence). CDR3 residues: CAWRRGQGSYEQYF. The CDR3, as DNA: TGTGCCTGGAGAAGGGGACAGGGTTCGTACGAGCAGTACTTC. Looking up the rest from reference TRBV30 and TRBJ2-7 gives the full variable domain: SQTIHQWPATLVQPVGSPLSLECTVEGTSNPNLYWYRQAAGRGLQLLFYSVGIGQISSEVPQNLSASRPQDRQFILSSKKLLLSDSGFYLCAWRRGQGSYEQYFGPGTRLTVT.

This clonotype was seen only a few times. The chain is built from TRBV28 and TRBJ2-3, with D maybe TRBD2 (6 bases). The CDR3 is made up of 15 amino acids. CDR1 is MDHEN and CDR2 is SYDVKM in the germline V gene. V shed 3 bases and J shed 2 bases, with 12 bases lying between them. Written as DNA, the CDR3 is TGTGCCAGCAGTTTCGGGGCGGGGATCACAGATACGCAGTATTTT. Translated, it gives CASSFGAGITDTQYF.

This clonotype has only one observation. The chain is built from TRBV12-3 or TRBV12-4 and TRBJ1-5; D unclear. The ends were cut back, 2 bases at V and 1 base at J, with 6 bases in the middle. This CDR3 region has 14 residues. The CDR3 sequence is CASSLMRSNQPQHF. Written as DNA, the CDR3 is TGTGCCAGCAGTTTAATGCGGAGCAATCAGCCCCAGCATTTT.

The chain recombines TRBV29-1 with TRBJ1-1; no definite D call. The CDR3 is 12 residues long. Germline loops: CDR1 SQVTM, CDR2 ANQGSEA. Trimming took off 0 bases at V and 11 bases at J, with 13 bases between the two ends. DNA for the CDR3: TGCAGCGTTGAAGATGTCGGATCCGACGCTTTCTTT. Its translation is CSVEDVGSDAFF. The full variable domain, rest sourced from reference TRBV29-1 and TRBJ1-1, is SAVISQKPSRDICQRGTSLTIQCQVDSQVTMMFWYRQQPGQSLTLIATANQGSEATYESGFVIDKFPISRPNLTFSTLTVSNMSPEDSSIYLCSVEDVGSDAFFGQGTRLTVV.

The sample holds many counts of this clonotype. This chain links TRBV20-1 with TRBJ1-1; D gene uncertain. This CDR3 is built from 8 residues. In germline, CDR1 is DFQATT, CDR2 SNEGSKA (reference sequence). This CDR3 reads CQDGYAFF. The CDR3 nucleotides are TGCCAGGATGGGTATGCTTTCTTT.

V and J are TRBV7-2 and TRBJ2-7; possibly TRBD1 for D (5 bases). CDR3 length equals 14 residues. V was pared by 5 bases and J by 0 bases, with 11 bases between. Germline CDR1 SGHTA, CDR2 FQGNSA. The CDR3 nucleotides read TGTGCCAGCAGCCGACAGTCGCCCTCCTACGAGCAGTACTTC. Translation: CASSRQSPSYEQYF.

The chain combines TRBV12-3 or TRBV12-4 with TRBJ1-2; D is possibly TRBD1 (6 bases). Trimming stripped 1 base from V and 8 bases from J, with 20 bases between. The CDR3 sequence is 16 residues long. DNA of the CDR3: TGTGCCAGCAGTTTAGTCCGGGGGGCAGGATTCTTAGGCTACACCTTC. It specifies CASSLVRGAGFLGYTF.

This clonotype was detected only a few times. The rearrangement links TRBV20-1 to TRBJ1-2; D possibly corresponds to TRBD1 (5 bases). Germline V lookup: CDR1 DFQATT, CDR2 SNEGSKA (reference sequence). CDR3 length: 13 amino acids. V was cut by 4 bases and J by 3 bases, with 12 bases left in between. The CDR3 bases are TGCAGTGCTACCGGGGGGGAGGACTATGGCTACACCTTC. It codes for CSATGGEDYGYTF.

V gene TRBV28 combines with J gene TRBJ2-7; 11 bases fit TRBD1. The CDR3 spans 17 residues. J lost 5 bases, V lost 3 bases, and 12 bases had no gene match. Germline CDR1 MDHEN, CDR2 SYDVKM. The DNA for the CDR3 is TGTGCCAGCAGTTTCCCCATTCAACCGGGACAGGGGGACGAGCAGTACTTC. Translation: CASSFPIQPGQGDEQYF. Looking up the rest from reference TRBV28 and TRBJ2-7 gives the full variable domain: DVKVTQSSRYLVKRTGEKVFLECVQDMDHENMFWYRQDPGLGLRLIYFSYDVKMKEKGDIPEGYSVSREKKERFSLILESASTNQTSMYLCASSFPIQPGQGDEQYFGPGTRLTVT.

The CDR3 reads CASSSKIGASYEQYF. CDR3 nucleotides: TGTGCCAGCAGCTCCAAGATCGGGGCCTCCTACGAGCAGTACTTC. V gene TRBV7-9 combines with J gene TRBJ2-7, with D perhaps matching TRBD1 or TRBD2 (5 bases each). The V gene lost 4 bases and the J gene lost 0 bases, with 13 bases spanning the gap. This CDR3 has 15 residues. CDR1 and CDR2 from the germline V gene are SEHNR and FQNEAQ (reference sequence).

This clonotype has more than one count but fewer than ten. The chain combines TRBV24-1 with TRBJ2-5; no definite D call. CDR3 length: 13 amino acids. Germline V gives CDR1 KGHDR, CDR2 SFDVKD. V lost 1 base to trimming and J lost 4 bases, with 6 bases between them. The CDR3 spells CATSDFSAETQYF. For the CDR3, the DNA is TGTGCCACCAGTGATTTTTCGGCAGAGACCCAGTACTTC.

The chain is built from TRBV5-1 and TRBJ2-5; D might be TRBD2 (5 bases). Germline V gives CDR1 SGHRS, CDR2 YFSETQ. Trimming cost V 4 bases and J 4 bases, with 14 bases left between them. The CDR3 contains 14 residues. Here the CDR3 reads CASSIVSSRETQYF. The CDR3 nucleotides are TGCGCCAGCAGCATCGTCTCTAGCCGAGAGACCCAGTACTTC.

This clonotype was picked up one time. Being one base from a much bigger clone, this may be a read error. The chain couples TRBV4-1 to TRBJ1-3, with D possibly matching TRBD1 (5 bases). CDR1 and CDR2 from the germline V gene are MGHRA and YSYEKL. Trimming pared 8 bases from V and 4 bases from J, leaving 15 bases between. The CDR3 runs 14 residues. DNA of the CDR3: TGCGCCAGCGGCGAAGGGGAACCGGGAAACACCATATATTTT. Protein sequence: CASGEGEPGNTIYF.

This chain connects TRBV9 to TRBJ2-1; D might be TRBD2 (5 bases). The length of the CDR3 is 15 residues. Germline CDR1 and CDR2: SGDLS and YYNGEE. The germline V and J ends were trimmed by 3 bases and 3 bases, with 13 bases remaining between them. CDR3 protein: CASSARRGNYNEQFF. CDR3 sequence (DNA): TGTGCCAGCAGCGCCCGACGAGGGAACTACAATGAGCAGTTCTTC. The variable domain in full, completed from reference TRBV9 and TRBJ2-1, reads DSGVTQTPKHLITATGQRVTLRCSPRSGDLSVYWYQQSLDQGLQFLIQYYNGEERAKGNILERFSAQQFPDLHSELNLSSLELGDSALYFCASSARRGNYNEQFFGPGTRLTVL.

The sample holds a few counts of this clonotype. The chain has TRBV20-1 and TRBJ2-1; 11 nucleotides match TRBD2. The V gene's germline CDR1 is DFQATT and CDR2 SNEGSKA (reference sequence). The CDR3 is made up of 16 amino acids. The ends lost 0 bases at V and 8 bases at J; junction bases unmatched: 9. CDR3 coding DNA: TGCAGTGCTAGAGATTGGCCTAGCGGGAGGCGAGATGAGCAGTTCTTC. This translates into CSARDWPSGRRDEQFF.

This clonotype was seen at least ten times. The chain is built from TRBV7-8 and TRBJ1-6; 8 bases match TRBD1. V trimming: 5 bases; J trimming: 0 bases; junction bases outside the gene matches: 15. Germline-derived CDR1 and CDR2 are SGHVS and FQNEAQ. The CDR3 is made up of 20 amino acids. DNA for the CDR3: TGTGCCAGCAGCCCGGGACAGGCTTCGTTACTAAGCTCCTATAATTCACCCCTCCACTTT. It codes for CASSPGQASLLSSYNSPLHF.

DNA for the CDR3: TGTGCCAGCTCACTACTAAACAGGGAATATGAGCAGTTCTTC. Its protein is CASSLLNREYEQFF. This chain connects TRBV18 to TRBJ2-1; a possible D gene is TRBD1 (6 bases). Trimming cost V 4 bases and J 8 bases, with 15 bases left between them. This CDR3 is built from 14 residues. The V gene's germline CDR1 is KGHSH and CDR2 LQKENI.

The gene calls are TRBV2 and TRBJ2-1; 9 bases map to TRBD2. The CDR3 consists of 17 residues. Germline CDR1 and CDR2: SNHLY and FYNNEI. Losses at the gene ends were 1 base for V and 1 base for J; bases not matched to a gene: 5. The chain's CDR3 is CASSEEVAGVSYNEQFF. As DNA, the CDR3 is TGTGCCAGCAGTGAAGAGGTAGCGGGGGTGTCCTACAATGAGCAGTTCTTC. Complete variable domain (other parts from reference TRBV2 and TRBJ2-1): EPEVTQTPSHQVTQMGQEVILRCVPISNHLYFYWYRQILGQKVEFLVSFYNNEISEKSEIFDDQFSVERPDGSNFTLKIRSTKLEDSAMYFCASSEEVAGVSYNEQFFGPGTRLTVL.

The V gene is TRBV6-1, the J gene TRBJ2-3; perhaps TRBD2 as D (6 bases). CDR3 length: 15 amino acids. V was pared by 6 bases and J by 5 bases, with 18 bases between. Germline-derived CDR1 and CDR2 are MNHNS and SASEGT. The CDR3 spells CASRGEVPQKDTQYF. The CDR3 coding sequence is TGTGCCAGCAGAGGGGAGGTCCCGCAAAAAGATACGCAGTATTTT.

V and J are TRBV28 and TRBJ2-3; 11 bases map to TRBD2. There are 16 residues in the CDR3. CDR1 is MDHEN, CDR2 SYDVKM, per germline. V gave up 4 bases and J gave up 2 bases; unmatched junction bases: 5. This CDR3 reads CASSSPGLADTDTQYF. The CDR3 bases are TGTGCCAGCAGTTCCCCGGGACTAGCGGACACAGATACGCAGTATTTT.

This clonotype has a count of ten or more. The rearrangement joins TRBV3-1 to TRBJ1-1; 8 nucleotides agree with TRBD1. Germline CDR1 LGHDT, CDR2 YNNKEL (reference sequence). The CDR3 runs to 15 residues. V trimming: 4 bases; J trimming: 0 bases; junction bases outside the gene matches: 4. CDR3 coding DNA: TGTGCCAGCAGCCCACGGACAGGGCTGAACACTGAAGCTTTCTTT. As protein: CASSPRTGLNTEAFF.